This TCR beta chain is drawn from a study of T cell repertoires in cytomegalovirus infection. Across the study: In public TCR beta signatures, there were indications of both CMV infection and matching HLA type. Notes on the study in general: People with CMV and the relevant HLA were identified by cumulative public TCR beta family frequency. HLA-C-restricted CMV clonotypes gave the most frequent clonotype in two of eight donors.

This clonotype was observed a handful of times. Antigen: not known. Per the germline V gene, CDR1 is LNHDA and CDR2 is SQIVND (reference sequence). The V gene lost 6 bases and the J gene lost 8 bases, with 20 bases spanning the gap. There are 15 residues in the CDR3. TCRdb called the reads again in MiXCR, with one record for every CDR3 protein. Here the sample spans over 100,000 distinct CDR3 sequences, roughly a tenth being singletons. The source is a human donor in good health (CMV status not recorded). Some clones in this sample may be carry-over from other donors' samples. Sample: PBMCs, sequenced either directly or after in vitro stimulation (not recorded which). V usage is TRBV19 and J usage is TRBJ2-1, with a possible D match to TRBD1 (5 bases). The DNA for the CDR3 is TGTGCCAGTAGACCTGACAGCCCCTACGTCCATGAGCAGTTCTTC. This codes for CASRPDSPYVHEQFF.